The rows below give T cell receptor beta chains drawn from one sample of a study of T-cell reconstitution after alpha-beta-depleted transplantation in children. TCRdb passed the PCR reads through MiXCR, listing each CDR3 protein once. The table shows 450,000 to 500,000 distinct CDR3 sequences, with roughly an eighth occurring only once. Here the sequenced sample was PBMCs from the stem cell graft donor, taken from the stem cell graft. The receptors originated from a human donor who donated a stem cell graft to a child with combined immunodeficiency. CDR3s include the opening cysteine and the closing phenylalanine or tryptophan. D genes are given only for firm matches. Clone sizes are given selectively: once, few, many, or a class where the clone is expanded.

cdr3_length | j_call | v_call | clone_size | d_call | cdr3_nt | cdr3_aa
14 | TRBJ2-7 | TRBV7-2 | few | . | TGTGCCAGCAGCTTAGGGGGGGCAAACAACGAGCAGTACTTC | CASSLGGANNEQYF
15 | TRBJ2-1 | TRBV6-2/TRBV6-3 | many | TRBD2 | TGTGCCAGCAGACCAGCGGGAGATCGAAACAATGAGCAGTTCTTC | CASRPAGDRNNEQFF
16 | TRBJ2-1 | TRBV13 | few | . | TGTGCCAGCAGCACCCCGAAGGGCGACGGTTACAATGAGCAGTTCTTC | CASSTPKGDGYNEQFF
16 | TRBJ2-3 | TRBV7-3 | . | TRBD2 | TGTGCCAGCAGCTCCCGGGGGGGGAGTCGAACAGATACGCAGTATTTT | CASSSRGGSRTDTQYF
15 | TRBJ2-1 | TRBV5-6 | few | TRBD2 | TGTGCCAGCAGCTTGGGAGGGACTAGTTTCAATGAGCAGTTCTTC | CASSLGGTSFNEQFF
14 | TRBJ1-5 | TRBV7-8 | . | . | TGTGCCAGCAGCTCGAGGACTACTCTAAGGCCCCAGCATTTT | CASSSRTTLRPQHF
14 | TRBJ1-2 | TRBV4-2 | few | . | TGTGCCAGCAGCCAAGAAGGGGGAGGCTATGGCTACACCTTC | CASSQEGGGYGYTF
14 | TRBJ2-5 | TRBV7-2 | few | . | TGTGCCAGCAGCCTACGGGGGGCCGCAGAGACCCAGTACTTC | CASSLRGAAETQYF
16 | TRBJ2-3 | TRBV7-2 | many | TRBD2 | TGTGCCAGCAGCTTCCTAGCGGGAGGGCGGGCAGATACGCAGTATTTT | CASSFLAGGRADTQYF
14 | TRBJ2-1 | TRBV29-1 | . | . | TGCAGCGTTGAAGCGGCCGACGGGTACAATGAGCAGTTCTTC | CSVEAADGYNEQFF
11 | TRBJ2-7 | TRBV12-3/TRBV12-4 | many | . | TGTGCCAGCTCCGATATGGAAGAGCAGTACTTC | CASSDMEEQYF
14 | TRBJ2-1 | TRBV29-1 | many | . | TGCAGCGTTGAAGACAGGGCCGACTACAATGAGCAGTTCTTC | CSVEDRADYNEQFF
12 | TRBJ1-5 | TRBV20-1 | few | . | TGCAGTGCTAGTCTGAGCAATCAGCCCCAGCATTTT | CSASLSNQPQHF
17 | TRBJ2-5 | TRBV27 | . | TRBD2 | TGTGCCAGCAGTTTATCGATTGTGTACGGGAGGGCTGAGACCCAGTACTTC | CASSLSIVYGRAETQYF
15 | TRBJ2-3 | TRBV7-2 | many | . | TGTGCCAGCAGCTTCCCAACAGGCCCCCGGGGTACGCAGTATTTT | CASSFPTGPRGTQYF
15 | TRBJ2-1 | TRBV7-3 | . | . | TGTGCCAGCAGCTTGTCGACAGGATCCTACAATGAGCAGTTCTTC | CASSLSTGSYNEQFF
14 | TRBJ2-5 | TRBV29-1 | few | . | TGCAGCGTTGAAGTAGGAGGGAGTATCGAGACCCAGTACTTC | CSVEVGGSIETQYF
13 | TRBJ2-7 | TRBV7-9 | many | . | TGTGCCAGCAGCCCCCGGGGCTGGAACGAGCAGTACTTC | CASSPRGWNEQYF
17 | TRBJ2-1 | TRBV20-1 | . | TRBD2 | TGCTGTGCTAGAGTTCTAGGACTAGCGGGGGCCGACAATGAGCAGTTCTTC | CCARVLGLAGADNEQFF
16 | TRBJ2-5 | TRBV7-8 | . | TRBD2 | TGTGCCAGCAGCTTAGAGCTAGCGGGGGGGTTAGAGACCCAGTACTTC | CASSLELAGGLETQYF
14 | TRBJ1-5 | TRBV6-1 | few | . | TGTGCCAGCAGTCCCAGCGGAGGGGCGCAGCCCCAGCATTTT | CASSPSGGAQPQHF
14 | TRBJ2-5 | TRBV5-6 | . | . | TGTGCCAGCAGCTCTGGGGCTACCCAAGAGACCCAGTACTTC | CASSSGATQETQYF
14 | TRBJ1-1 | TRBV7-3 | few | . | TGTGCCAGCAGCTTAACAGCGGCGAACACTGAAGCTTTCTTT | CASSLTAANTEAFF
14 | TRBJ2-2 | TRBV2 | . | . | TGTGCCAGCAGCACAACTAGAGTCGACGGGGAGCTGTTTTTT | CASSTTRVDGELFF
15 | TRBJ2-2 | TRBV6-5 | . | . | TGTGCCAGCAGTTACGGAAACCCGAACACCGGGGAGCTGTTTTTT | CASSYGNPNTGELFF
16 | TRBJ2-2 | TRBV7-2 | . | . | TGTGCCAGCAGCTTCTACAGAGCACGAGGCACCGGGGAGCTGTTTTTT | CASSFYRARGTGELFF
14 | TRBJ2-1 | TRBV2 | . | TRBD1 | TGTGCCAGCAGTGAGCTGACAGGGTCAGATGAGCAGTTCTTC | CASSELTGSDEQFF
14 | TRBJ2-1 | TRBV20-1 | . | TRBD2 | TGCAGTGCTATACTAGCGGGGCTCTACAATGAGCAGTTCTTC | CSAILAGLYNEQFF
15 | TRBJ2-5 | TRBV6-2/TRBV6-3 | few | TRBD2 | TGTGCCAGCCGCTTTGGACTAGCGGGGGAAGAGACCCAGTACTTC | CASRFGLAGEETQYF